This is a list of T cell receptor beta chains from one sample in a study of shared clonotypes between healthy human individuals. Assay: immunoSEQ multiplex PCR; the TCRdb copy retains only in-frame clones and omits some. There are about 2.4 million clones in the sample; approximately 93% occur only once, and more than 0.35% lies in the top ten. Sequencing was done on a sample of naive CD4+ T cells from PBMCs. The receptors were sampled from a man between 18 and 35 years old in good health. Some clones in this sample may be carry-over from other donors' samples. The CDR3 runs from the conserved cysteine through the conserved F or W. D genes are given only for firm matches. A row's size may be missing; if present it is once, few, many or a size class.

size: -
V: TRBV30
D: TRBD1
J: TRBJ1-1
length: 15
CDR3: CACRWGSTGRTEAFF
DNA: TGTGCCTGTCGATGGGGTTCGACAGGGCGCACTGAAGCTTTCTTT

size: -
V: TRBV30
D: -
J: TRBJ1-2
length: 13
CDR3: CAWSVTGSYGYTF
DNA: TGTGCCTGGAGTGTTACAGGGTCTTATGGCTACACCTTC

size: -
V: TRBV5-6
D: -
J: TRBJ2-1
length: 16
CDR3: CASSSRAGVSYNEQFF
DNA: TGTGCCAGCAGCTCAAGAGCGGGCGTCTCCTACAATGAGCAGTTCTTC

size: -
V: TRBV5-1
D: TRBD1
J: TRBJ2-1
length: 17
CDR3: CASKTGPQTGIGYEQFF
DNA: TGCGCCAGCAAGACCGGACCTCAGACAGGGATCGGGTATGAGCAGTTCTTC

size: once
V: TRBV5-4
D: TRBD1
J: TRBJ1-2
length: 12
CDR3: CASSDRVASYTF
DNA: TGTGCCAGCAGCGACAGGGTAGCGAGCTACACCTTC

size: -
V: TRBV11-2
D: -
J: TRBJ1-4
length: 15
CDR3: CASSEGGWDGEKLFF
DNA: TGCGCCAGCAGCGAAGGGGGGTGGGACGGTGAAAAACTGTTTTTT

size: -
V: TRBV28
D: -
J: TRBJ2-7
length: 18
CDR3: CASSFKVGQGLSSYEQYF
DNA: TGTGCCAGCAGTTTTAAAGTCGGGCAGGGTTTAAGCTCCTACGAGCAGTACTTC

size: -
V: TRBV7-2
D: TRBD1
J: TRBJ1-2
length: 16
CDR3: CASSLVGPGGAAGYTF
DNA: TGTGCCAGCAGCTTAGTCGGACCAGGGGGCGCGGCGGGCTACACCTTC

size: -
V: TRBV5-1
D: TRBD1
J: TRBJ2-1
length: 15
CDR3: CASSSRDRSYNEQFF
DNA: TGCGCCAGCAGCTCTCGGGACAGGTCCTACAATGAGCAGTTCTTC

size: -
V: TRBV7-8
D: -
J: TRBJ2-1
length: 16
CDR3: CASSLKTARAYNEQFF
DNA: TGTGCCAGCAGCCTAAAAACGGCCAGGGCCTACAATGAGCAGTTCTTC

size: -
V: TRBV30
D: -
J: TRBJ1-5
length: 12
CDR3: CAWSPGNQPQHF
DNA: TGTGCCTGGAGTCCAGGGAATCAGCCCCAGCATTTT

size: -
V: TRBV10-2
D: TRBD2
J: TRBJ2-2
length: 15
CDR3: CASTQAGVAAGELFF
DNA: TGCGCCAGCACCCAAGCGGGAGTGGCCGCCGGGGAGCTGTTTTTT

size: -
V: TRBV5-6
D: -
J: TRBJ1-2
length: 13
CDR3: CASSLQGMGGYTF
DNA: TGTGCCAGCAGCTTGCAAGGGATGGGGGGCTACACCTTC

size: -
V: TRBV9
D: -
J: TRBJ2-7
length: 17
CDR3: CASSPSSSGLSSYEQYF
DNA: TGTGCCAGCAGCCCATCGTCCAGCGGCTTGAGCTCCTACGAGCAGTACTTC

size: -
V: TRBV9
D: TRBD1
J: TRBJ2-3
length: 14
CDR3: CASSVPGGADTQYF
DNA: TGTGCCAGCAGCGTACCAGGGGGCGCAGATACGCAGTATTTT

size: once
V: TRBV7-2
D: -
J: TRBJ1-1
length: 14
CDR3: CASSLARVTGEAFF
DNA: TGTGCCAGCAGCTTAGCGCGAGTCACAGGTGAAGCTTTCTTT

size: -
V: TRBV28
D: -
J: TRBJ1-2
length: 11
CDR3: CASGTYYGYTF
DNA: TGTGCCAGTGGGACTTACTATGGCTACACCTTC

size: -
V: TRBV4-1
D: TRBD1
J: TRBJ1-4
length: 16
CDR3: CASSQVRTGGNEKLFF
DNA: TGCGCCAGCAGCCAAGTCCGGACAGGGGGTAATGAAAAACTGTTTTTT

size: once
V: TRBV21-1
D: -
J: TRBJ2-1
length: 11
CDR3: CASSPPEGQFF
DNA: TGTGCCAGCAGCCCCCCTGAGGGGCAGTTCTTC

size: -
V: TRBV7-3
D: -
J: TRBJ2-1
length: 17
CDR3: CASSLIPSPGSYNEQFF
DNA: TGTGCCAGCAGCTTAATCCCTAGTCCGGGGTCCTACAATGAGCAGTTCTTC

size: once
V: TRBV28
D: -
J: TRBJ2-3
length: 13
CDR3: CASSFGLGNTQYF
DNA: TGTGCCAGCAGTTTCGGCTTGGGGAATACGCAGTATTTT

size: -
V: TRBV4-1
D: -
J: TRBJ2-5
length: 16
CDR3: CASSQLPKGTPQGQYF
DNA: TGCGCCAGCAGCCAGCTCCCCAAAGGGACACCTCAGGGGCAGTACTTC

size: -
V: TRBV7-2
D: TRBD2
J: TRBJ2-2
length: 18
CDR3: CASSLNYLSGRVTGELFF
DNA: TGTGCCAGCAGCTTAAATTACCTAAGCGGGAGGGTTACCGGGGAGCTGTTTTTT

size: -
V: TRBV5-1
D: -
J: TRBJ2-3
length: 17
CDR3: CASSLAGGGGRTDTQYF
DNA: TGCGCCAGCAGCTTGGCTGGGGGGGGCGGGCGCACAGATACGCAGTATTTT

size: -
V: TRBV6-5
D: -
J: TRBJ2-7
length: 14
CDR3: CASSRSRNSYEQYF
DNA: TGTGCCAGCAGTAGGTCCCGAAACTCCTACGAGCAGTACTTC

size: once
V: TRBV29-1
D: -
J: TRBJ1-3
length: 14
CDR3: CSFRGVSSGNTIYF
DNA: TGCAGCTTCAGGGGCGTCTCCTCCGGAAACACCATATATTTT

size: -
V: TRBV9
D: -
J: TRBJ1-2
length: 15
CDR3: CASSASHFQNYGYTF
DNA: TGTGCCAGCAGCGCCTCCCACTTTCAAAACTATGGCTACACCTTC

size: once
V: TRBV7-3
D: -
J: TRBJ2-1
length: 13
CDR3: CASSSRGGNEQFF
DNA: TGTGCCAGCAGCTCCCGAGGGGGCAATGAGCAGTTCTTC

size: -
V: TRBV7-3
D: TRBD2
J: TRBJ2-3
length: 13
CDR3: CASSVAGLDTQYF
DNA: TGTGCCAGCAGCGTAGCGGGACTAGATACGCAGTATTTT